One TCR beta chain is described in this entry. These data originate in a study of blood T cell repertoires in COVID-19. The overall study: Sites across the United States, Italy and Spain contributed samples from acute and convalescent COVID-19. In each case, the material was cDNA or gDNA derived from T cells, B-cell-depleted T cells, or PBMCs.

Sequenced by immunoSEQ multiplex PCR; TCRdb stores in-frame clones only, minus some. The sample has a few hundred thousand clones, over 75% seen once. From germline, CDR1 is MNHEY and CDR2 SVGAGI. The CDR3 consists of 15 residues. V was shortened by 2 bases and J by 1 base, with 11 bases between the two germline ends. Participants' reported clinical history set cohort assignment. The sample taken for sequencing was PBMCs or T cells enriched from blood (not recorded which). The clonotype was recovered from a woman in her thirties who had recovered from COVID-19. The chain recombines TRBV6-5 with TRBJ2-5, with TRBD1 as a possible D gene (5 bases). CDR3 protein: CASSYLQGIQETQYF. The CDR3 DNA is TGTGCCAGCAGTTACCTCCAGGGTATCCAAGAGACCCAGTACTTC.